One sample yielded the 18 T cell receptor beta chains listed below, sequenced in a study of regulatory T cells in long-lasting Graves disease. Time point described: newly diagnosed GD, antithyroid drugs for less than 3 months. PBMCs provided the RNA from which the TCR library was made. Building the TCR beta libraries relied on iRepertoire HTBI primers, and CDR3 regions underwent Arm-PCR. TCRdb processed the multiplex PCR reads anew with MiXCR; each CDR3 protein has one entry. The top ten clones hold approximately 13% of a sample with under 300,000 distinct CDR3 sequences, around 20% of them seen once. The sample here was peripheral blood mononuclear cells (PBMCs), taken at new diagnosis, from a patient treated with antithyroid drugs. All receptors derive from a female donor with Graves disease.

The chain uses TRBV18 and TRBJ2-3; TRBD1 aligns across 11 bases. Germline CDR1 KGHSH, CDR2 LQKENI. The CDR3 has 17 amino acids. The J segment lost 5 bases and the V segment lost 3 bases, leaving 10 bases of the junction unmatched. The CDR3 DNA sequence: TGTGCCAGCTCACCGCCCGGGACAGGGGGGGCTAAAGATACGCAGTATTTT. Protein sequence: CASSPPGTGGAKDTQYF.

The chain employs TRBV9 and TRBJ2-1; TRBD2 matches 12 bases. The CDR3 contains 15 residues. Unmatched junction bases numbered 4, after V lost 3 bases and J lost 6 bases. Germline-derived CDR1 and CDR2 are SGDLS and YYNGEE. In DNA, the CDR3 is TGTGCCAGCAGCGCGACTAGCGGGAGTGTCAATGAGCAGTTCTTC. Translated, it gives CASSATSGSVNEQFF.

This clonotype was counted at least ten times. The chain has TRBV20-1 and TRBJ2-7; no clear D gene. V lost 3 bases and J 0 bases, leaving 9 bases between the germline ends. The germline gives CDR1 DFQATT, CDR2 SNEGSKA (reference sequence). The CDR3 runs 13 residues. This CDR3 is CSASDQPSYEQYF. The CDR3 DNA sequence: TGCAGTGCTAGCGACCAACCCTCCTACGAGCAGTACTTC.

The CDR3 protein is CAISDSYGNTIYF. In DNA form, the CDR3 reads TGTGCCATCAGCGACAGCTATGGAAACACCATATATTTT. This chain links TRBV10-3 with TRBJ1-3; tentative D call: TRBD1 (5 bases). In germline, CDR1 is ENHRY, CDR2 SYGVKD. The CDR3 contains 13 residues. The V end lost 6 bases, the J end lost 3 bases, and 9 bases lay between the germline ends.

Ten or more counts support this clonotype. This rearrangement joins TRBV28 to TRBJ1-2, with 8 bases identical to TRBD1. V gave up 3 bases and J gave up 4 bases; unmatched junction bases: 7. Germline V lookup: CDR1 MDHEN, CDR2 SYDVKM. There are 15 residues in the CDR3. This CDR3 reads CASSFPGQGAYGYTF. Written as DNA, the CDR3 is TGTGCCAGCAGTTTCCCTGGACAGGGTGCCTATGGCTACACCTTC.

The genes are TRBV6-1 and TRBJ2-7, with 7 positions matching TRBD1. The CDR3 contains 15 residues. CDR1 is MNHNS, CDR2 SASEGT, per germline. V shed 6 bases, J shed 6 bases, and the junction held 14 bases outside the gene matches. DNA of the CDR3: TGTGCCAGCAGGCCCCTGGGACAGAAACATCTCGAGCAGTACTTC. Translated, it gives CASRPLGQKHLEQYF.

J is TRBJ2-7 and V is TRBV7-2, with TRBD1 matching over 10 bases. J lost 3 bases, V lost 5 bases, and 4 bases had no gene match. CDR3 length equals 14 residues. From germline, CDR1 is SGHTA and CDR2 FQGNSA. CDR3 DNA: TGTGCCAGCAGCCAGGGACAGGGGAACTACGAGCAGTACTTC. Translation gives CASSQGQGNYEQYF.

The chain combines TRBV9 with TRBJ2-2, with 8 bases aligning to TRBD1. The CDR3 has 17 residues. Germline trimming cut 4 bases from V and 6 bases from J; bases unmatched to any gene: 14. CDR1 and CDR2 (germline): SGDLS, YYNGEE. CDR3 DNA sequence: TGTGCCAGCAGCCCTGACGACAGGGGCGTTCTGGCCGGGGAGCTGTTTTTT. Residues: CASSPDDRGVLAGELFF.

In DNA, the CDR3 is TGTGCCAGCAGAGTCCCGGGACAGGGGCCCAATGAGCAGTTCTTC. Encoded protein: CASRVPGQGPNEQFF. The chain has TRBV2 and TRBJ2-1; the match to TRBD1 covers 10 bases. The CDR3 covers 15 residues. The ends lost 6 bases at V and 6 bases at J; junction bases unmatched: 8. CDR1 and CDR2 from the germline V gene are SNHLY and FYNNEI.

This clonotype was seen repeatedly, ten times or more. The chain links TRBV4-3 to TRBJ2-7; D is unresolved. There are 15 residues in the CDR3. CDR1 LGHNA and CDR2 YSLEER come from the germline V gene. Trimming took 1 base from V and 7 from J, leaving 17 bases between them. CDR3: CASSQGTRFQEEQYF. The CDR3 DNA reads as TGCGCCAGCAGCCAAGGGACGAGATTCCAGGAAGAGCAGTACTTC.

Many counts were recorded for this clonotype. The gene calls are TRBV29-1 and TRBJ1-4; tentatively, D is TRBD1 (6 bases). V gave up 7 bases and J gave up 6 bases, with 21 bases separating them. Germline V gene lookup returns CDR1 SQVTM and CDR2 ANQGSEA. The CDR3 consists of 15 residues. CDR3 in DNA: TGCAGCGGTATTGATTTGGGGGCCGGCGATGAAAAACTGTTTTTT. Translation: CSGIDLGAGDEKLFF.

This clonotype occurred many times. The chain joins TRBV19 to TRBJ1-1, with D possibly TRBD1 on 6 matching bases. Trimming took 9 bases from V and 1 from J, leaving 15 bases between them. The CDR3 length is 14 residues. The V gene's germline CDR1 is LNHDA and CDR2 SQIVND (reference sequence). CDR3 bases: TGTGCCAGCAGAACAACAGGGTCGAACACTGAAGCTTTCTTT. Residues: CASRTTGSNTEAFF.

This clonotype showed up many times. V is TRBV6-1 and J is TRBJ1-5, with 8 bases aligning to TRBD1. Unmatched junction bases numbered 6, after V lost 6 bases and J lost 2 bases. Germline CDR1 MNHNS, CDR2 SASEGT. This CDR3 contains 15 residues. DNA of the CDR3: TGTGCCAGCAGCGCAGGGGGCTCGGGCAATCAGCCCCAGCATTTT. Its protein product is CASSAGGSGNQPQHF.

Worth noting for this clonotype: A read error is the likely source, as a far larger clone sits one nucleotide away. This sequence joins TRBV7-9 and TRBJ2-5; 8 bases line up with TRBD2. The CDR3 totals 15 residues. The V and J ends lost 5 bases and 0 bases, in that order; junction bases with no gene match: 5. The germline CDR1 and CDR2 sequences are SEHNR and FQNEAQ (reference sequence). CDR3 sequence: CASSPRGGYQETQYF. The CDR3 DNA reads TGTGCCAGCAGCCCTCGGGGGGGTTACCAAGAGACCCAGTACTTC.

Remarks on this clonotype: A read error is likely here: a far larger clone is one base away. The chain uses TRBV7-2 and TRBJ2-7; D possibly corresponds to TRBD1 (6 bases). This CDR3 has 15 residues. Germline V gene sequence: CDR1 SGHTA, CDR2 FQGNSA. V lost 6 bases, J lost 6 bases, and 21 bases lay in between. CDR3 nucleotide sequence: TGTGCCAGCAGTCTGGAACAGGGAGTAGGTACCGAGCAGTACTTC. This gives the protein CASSLEQGVGTEQYF.

The rearrangement links TRBV6-1 to TRBJ2-1, with 9 bases matching TRBD2. Germline loops: CDR1 MNHNS, CDR2 SASEGT. The length of the CDR3 is 14 residues. With 7 bases clipped from V and 2 bases from J, the junction kept 3 bases outside the gene matches. The DNA for the CDR3 is TGTGCCAGCATGGGCGGGAGGGCCTACAATGAGCAGTTCTTC. Encoded protein: CASMGGRAYNEQFF.

The J gene is TRBJ2-2, the V gene TRBV5-1; no clear D gene. There are 16 residues in the CDR3. Germline lookup yields CDR1 SGHRS and CDR2 YFSETQ. V was pared by 3 bases and J by 1 base, with 13 bases between. Here the CDR3 DNA reads TGCGCCAGCAGCTCCAATCCCTGGGTGAACACCGGGGAGCTGTTTTTT. It translates to CASSSNPWVNTGELFF.

The V call is TRBV19, the J call TRBJ1-5; D is possibly TRBD1 (5 bases). The V gene's germline CDR1 is LNHDA and CDR2 SQIVND (reference sequence). The V and J ends lost 2 bases and 1 base respectively, with 12 bases between them. The CDR3 runs 16 residues. DNA for the CDR3: TGTGCCAGTAGTATATGGGGCCCGGGGAGCAATCAGCCCCAGCATTTT. This codes for CASSIWGPGSNQPQHF.